These 10 T cell receptor beta chains share one sample of origin, sequenced in a study of blood T cell repertoires in COVID-19. The assay was immunoSEQ multiplex PCR, and TCRdb's table has in-frame clones only and misses some. Of about 99,000 clones listed, over 85% were seen once; the top ten hold roughly 18%. Sequenced sample: peripheral blood. All receptors derive from a woman older than 75 in a cohort sampled during active COVID-19.

This chain connects TRBV19 to TRBJ2-5, with D unresolved. Trimming removed 10 bases from V and 5 bases from J, with 17 bases in between. Germline CDR1 and CDR2: LNHDA and SQIVND (reference sequence). The CDR3 runs 13 residues. CDR3 coding DNA: TGTGCCATTAACAGATTACCGTCGGAGACCCAGTACTTC. Amino acids: CAINRLPSETQYF.

The table lists this clone with a few counts. This chain connects TRBV5-6 to TRBJ2-1, with 9 bases fitting TRBD2. The germline CDR1 and CDR2 sequences are SGHDT and YYEEEE. This CDR3 is 14 amino acids long. V shed 4 bases and J 8 bases; nucleotides not matched to a gene: 7. In DNA form, the CDR3 reads TGTGCCAGCAGCGAGCGGGGGGCCCTTCATGAGCAGTTCTTC. Encoded protein: CASSERGALHEQFF.

The J gene is TRBJ1-6, the V gene TRBV5-6; D unclear. Per germline, CDR1 SGHDT and CDR2 YYEEEE. The CDR3 is made up of 14 amino acids. Trimming stripped 1 base from V and 8 bases from J, with 10 bases between. Written as DNA, the CDR3 is TGTGCCAGCAGCTTGTTTGGTGAGGATTCACCCCTCCACTTT. It encodes CASSLFGEDSPLHF.

The chain joins TRBV7-9 to TRBJ2-7, with D unresolved. CDR3 size: 11 residues. Germline V gene sequence: CDR1 SEHNR, CDR2 FQNEAQ (reference sequence). V gave up 5 bases and J gave up 4 bases, with 6 bases separating them. In DNA form, the CDR3 reads TGTGCCAGCAGCCTACGGTACGAGCAGTACTTC. This gives the protein CASSLRYEQYF.

The V and J genes are TRBV10-3 and TRBJ1-6, with D maybe TRBD1 (6 bases). V lost 10 bases to trimming and J lost 10 bases, with 14 bases between them. There are 12 residues in the CDR3. Germline CDR1 ENHRY, CDR2 SYGVKD. CDR3 in DNA: TGTGCCACCGACACAGGGCAATCACCCCTCCACTTT. Translated, it gives CATDTGQSPLHF.

The chain recombines TRBV5-8 with TRBJ1-3; D is unclear. The CDR3 consists of 15 residues. V was trimmed by 1 base and J by 0 bases, leaving 8 bases between them. Germline V gene sequence: CDR1 SGHTS, CDR2 YDEGEE. The CDR3 spells CASSLSPSSGNTIYF. The CDR3 bases are TGTGCCAGCAGCTTGTCCCCCAGCTCTGGAAACACCATATATTTT.

CDR3 in DNA: TGTGCCAGCCGCTTCGGACCGGGGGAGACCCAGTACTTC. It is translated as CASRFGPGETQYF. The V call is TRBV28, the J call TRBJ2-5; a weak D match, TRBD2 (5 bases). The CDR3 is 13 residues long. V was cut by 8 bases and J by 5 bases, with 15 bases left in between. Germline V gene sequence: CDR1 MDHEN, CDR2 SYDVKM.

This clone was seen just once. The V gene is TRBV7-6, the J gene TRBJ2-5; D perhaps matches TRBD1 (5 bases). Germline values: CDR1 SGHVS, CDR2 FNYEAQ. With 1 base removed from V and 0 bases from J, the gap between germline ends came to 12 bases. The CDR3 extends over 16 amino acids. The chain's CDR3 is CASSLGVQANQETQYF. CDR3 sequence (DNA): TGTGCCAGCAGCTTAGGAGTACAGGCCAACCAAGAGACCCAGTACTTC.

The rearrangement joins TRBV27 to TRBJ1-2; 8 bases align to TRBD1. J was trimmed by 8 bases and V by 5 bases; bases with no gene match: 7. The CDR3 sequence is 13 residues long. The germline CDR1 and CDR2 sequences are MNHEY and SMNVEV (reference sequence). CDR3 sequence reads: CASSARTGFGYTF. The CDR3 region has the DNA TGTGCCAGCAGTGCCCGGACAGGGTTCGGCTACACCTTC.

The CDR3 bases are TGCGCCAGCAGCCAAAGCGGGGGGCACTCCTACGAGCAGTACTTC. Translation gives CASSQSGGHSYEQYF. The J gene is TRBJ2-7, the V gene TRBV4-1, with 9 bases identical to TRBD2. CDR3 size: 15 residues. Germline V CDR1 and CDR2: MGHRA, YSYEKL. The trim removed 2 bases at V and 0 bases at J, leaving 2 bases unmatched.